This paragraph reports one T cell receptor (beta chain). Its target is not known. Using immunoSEQ multiplex PCR, the repertoire was profiled, and TCRdb retains in-frame clones only, with some absent. This table has about 89,000 clones, about nine tenths appearing once. This specimen belongs to a study of graft-versus-host responses after intestinal transplantation. As for the study in general: Among the recipients, all got anti-thymocyte globulin induction and then tacrolimus and steroids for two to four years.

This TCR was sampled from a human donor who received an intestinal transplant. The sample was unstimulated CD4+ T cells sorted from spleen or lymph node cells, taken before intestinal transplant.

The CDR3 here is CASSEVSYASYQETQYF. In DNA form, the CDR3 reads TGTGCCAGCAGTGAGGTGAGCTACGCCTCGTACCAAGAGACCCAGTACTTC. This chain links TRBV25-1 with TRBJ2-5; the D is unclear. The CDR3 runs 17 residues. The ends were cut back, 3 bases at V and 0 bases at J, with 17 bases in the middle. Germline values: CDR1 MGHDK, CDR2 SYGVNS.